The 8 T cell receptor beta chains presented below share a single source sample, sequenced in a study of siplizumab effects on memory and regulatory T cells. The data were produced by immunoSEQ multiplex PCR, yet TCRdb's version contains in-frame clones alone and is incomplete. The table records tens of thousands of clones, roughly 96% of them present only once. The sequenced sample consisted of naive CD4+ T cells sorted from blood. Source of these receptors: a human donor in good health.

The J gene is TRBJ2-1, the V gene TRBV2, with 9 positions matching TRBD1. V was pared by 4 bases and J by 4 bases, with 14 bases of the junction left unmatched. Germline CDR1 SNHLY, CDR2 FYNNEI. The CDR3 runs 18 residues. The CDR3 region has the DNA TGTGCCAGCAGTGGGAGTGGACCGGGGACAGGGCCGTACAATGAGCAGTTCTTC. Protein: CASSGSGPGTGPYNEQFF.

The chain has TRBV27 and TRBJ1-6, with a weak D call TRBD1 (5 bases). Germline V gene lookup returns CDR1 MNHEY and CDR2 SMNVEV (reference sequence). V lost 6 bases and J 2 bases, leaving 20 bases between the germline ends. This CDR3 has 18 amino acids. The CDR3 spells CASSPAHPGGTYNSPLHF. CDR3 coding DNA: TGTGCCAGCAGCCCCGCACATCCCGGGGGTACCTATAATTCACCCCTCCACTTT.

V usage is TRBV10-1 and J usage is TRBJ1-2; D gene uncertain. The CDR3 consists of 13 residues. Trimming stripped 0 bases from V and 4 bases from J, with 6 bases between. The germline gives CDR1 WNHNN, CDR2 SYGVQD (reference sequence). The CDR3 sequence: CASSESYSYGYTF. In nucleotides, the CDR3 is TGCGCCAGCAGTGAGTCATACAGCTATGGCTACACCTTC.

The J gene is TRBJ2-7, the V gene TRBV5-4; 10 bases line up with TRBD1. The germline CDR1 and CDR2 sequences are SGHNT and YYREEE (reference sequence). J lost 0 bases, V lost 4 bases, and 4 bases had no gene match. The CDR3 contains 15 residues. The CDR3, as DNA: TGTGCCAGCAGCGTGGGACAGGGGCCCTCCTACGAGCAGTACTTC. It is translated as CASSVGQGPSYEQYF.

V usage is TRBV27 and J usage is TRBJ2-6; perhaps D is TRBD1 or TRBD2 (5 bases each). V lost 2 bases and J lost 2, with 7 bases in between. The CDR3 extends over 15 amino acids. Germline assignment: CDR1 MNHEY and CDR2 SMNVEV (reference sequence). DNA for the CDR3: TGTGCCAGCAGTTTACAGGGACCTGGGGCCAACGTCCTGACTTTC. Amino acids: CASSLQGPGANVLTF.

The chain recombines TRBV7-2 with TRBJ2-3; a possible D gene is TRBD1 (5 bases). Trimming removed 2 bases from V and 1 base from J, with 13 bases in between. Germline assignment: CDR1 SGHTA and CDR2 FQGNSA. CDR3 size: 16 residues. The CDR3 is CASSLMVARGTDTQYF. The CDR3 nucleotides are TGTGCCAGCAGCTTAATGGTAGCCAGGGGCACAGATACGCAGTATTTT.

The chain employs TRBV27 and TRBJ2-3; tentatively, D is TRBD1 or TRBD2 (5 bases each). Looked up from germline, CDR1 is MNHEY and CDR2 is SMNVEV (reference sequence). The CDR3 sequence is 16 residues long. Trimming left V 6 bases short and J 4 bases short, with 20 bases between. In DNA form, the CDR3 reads TGTGCCAGCAGCTTTACAGGAAACTTGGGGGCAGATACGCAGTATTTT. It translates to CASSFTGNLGADTQYF.

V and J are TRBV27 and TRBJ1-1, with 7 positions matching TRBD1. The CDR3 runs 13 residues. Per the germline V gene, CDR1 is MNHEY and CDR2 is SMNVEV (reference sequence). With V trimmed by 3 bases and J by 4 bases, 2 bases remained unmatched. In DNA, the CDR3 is TGTGCCAGCAGTTTTGGGGACAGCACTGAAGCTTTCTTT. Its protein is CASSFGDSTEAFF.